A selection of T cell receptor beta chains follows, all from one sample in a study of control samples from healthy donors and cancer patients. TCRdb keeps only in-frame clones here, not all; method: immunoSEQ multiplex PCR. The sample lists 170,000 or so clones; roughly 93% were seen once. Material: blood. Receptors were obtained from a man aged 18 to 29 in good health. The CDR3 runs from the conserved cysteine through the conserved F or W. Each record gives: V gene, J gene, clone size, D gene, CDR3 DNA, CDR3 protein. D genes are given only for firm matches. Some rows have no size entry. The others give once, few or many, or a class for an expanded clone.

>TRBV9|TRBJ2-1|NA|TRBD1
TGTGCCAGCAGCCCACGAGGGACAGGGGGGGTTAATGAGCAGTTCTTC
CASSPRGTGGVNEQFF
>TRBV13|TRBJ1-2|NA|TRBD1
TGTGCCAGCAGCTTTAGGGCAGGGGGCACCTATGGCTACACCTTC
CASSFRAGGTYGYTF
>TRBV7-8|TRBJ2-3|NA|NA
TGTGCCAGCAGCTCCAGGGATGATACGCAGTATTTT
CASSSRDDTQYF
>TRBV5-1|TRBJ1-1|NA|TRBD1
TGCGCCAGCAGCGGCCGGACAGGGAACACTGAAGCTTTCTTT
CASSGRTGNTEAFF
>TRBV19|TRBJ2-5|once|NA
TGTGCCAGTAGTATTAAACCGGGGCCAGAGACCCAGTACTTC
CASSIKPGPETQYF
>TRBV28|TRBJ1-6|NA|NA
TGTGCCAGCAGTTTAAATTTTCGGGCGCTGGGTTCACCCCTCCACTTT
CASSLNFRALGSPLHF
>TRBV20-1|TRBJ2-1|NA|NA
TGCAGTGCTAGTCTCACTGGATTCGATGAGCAGTTCTTC
CSASLTGFDEQFF
>TRBV5-6|TRBJ2-7|NA|NA
TGTGCCAGCAGCTTGGGGGGGACTGACTACGAGCAGTACTTC
CASSLGGTDYEQYF
>TRBV12-3/TRBV12-4|TRBJ1-5|NA|NA
TGTGCCAGCGCCCGGACCGTTAATCAGCCCCAGCATTTT
CASARTVNQPQHF
>TRBV19|TRBJ1-2|NA|NA
TGTGCCAGTAGTAAAGCAGGGACCGGCTATGGCTACACCTTC
CASSKAGTGYGYTF
>TRBV5-5|TRBJ1-5|NA|NA
TGTGCCAGCAGCTTGTCGGTTGGGCAGCATCAGCCCCAGCATTTT
CASSLSVGQHQPQHF